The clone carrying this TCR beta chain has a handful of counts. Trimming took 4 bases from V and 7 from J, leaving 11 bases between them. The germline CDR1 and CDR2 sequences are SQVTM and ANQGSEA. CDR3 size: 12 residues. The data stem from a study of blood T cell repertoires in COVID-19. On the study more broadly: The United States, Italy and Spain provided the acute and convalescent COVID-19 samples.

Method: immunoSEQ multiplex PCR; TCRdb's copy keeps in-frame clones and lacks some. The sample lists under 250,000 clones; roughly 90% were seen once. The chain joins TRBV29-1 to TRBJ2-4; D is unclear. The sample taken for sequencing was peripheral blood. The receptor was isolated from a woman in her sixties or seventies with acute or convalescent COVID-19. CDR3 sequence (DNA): TGCAGCGTTGTACTGTCTAACAACATTCAGTACTTC. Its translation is CSVVLSNNIQYF. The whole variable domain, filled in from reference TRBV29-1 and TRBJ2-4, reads SAVISQKPSRDICQRGTSLTIQCQVDSQVTMMFWYRQQPGQSLTLIATANQGSEATYESGFVIDKFPISRPNLTFSTLTVSNMSPEDSSIYLCSVVLSNNIQYFGAGTRLSVL.